The 21 T cell receptor beta chains presented below share a single source sample, sequenced in a study of blood T cell repertoires in COVID-19. Sequencing was performed with immunoSEQ multiplex PCR; in TCRdb, only in-frame clones are kept and a portion is missing. Of around 150,000 clones listed, about four fifths are singletons. Sequenced sample: peripheral blood. These receptors originate from a man in his sixties or seventies with acute or convalescent COVID-19.

The rearrangement joins TRBV27 to TRBJ2-2; 8 positions agree with TRBD1. V shed 5 bases and J 0 bases; nucleotides not matched to a gene: 5. CDR3 length: 16 amino acids. Per the germline V gene, CDR1 is MNHEY and CDR2 is SMNVEV (reference sequence). CDR3 DNA sequence: TGTGCCAGCAGTCTTCGGGACAGGCCGAACACCGGGGAGCTGTTTTTT. This gives the protein CASSLRDRPNTGELFF.

The chain joins TRBV7-2 to TRBJ2-1; a possible D gene is TRBD2 (5 bases). Trimming pared 1 base from V and 3 bases from J, leaving 13 bases between. CDR3 length equals 16 residues. Per germline, CDR1 SGHTA and CDR2 FQGNSA. As DNA, the CDR3 is TGTGCCAGCAGCTTAGAATGGTTTCGGGACTACAATGAGCAGTTCTTC. It codes for CASSLEWFRDYNEQFF.

The chain carries TRBV9 and TRBJ1-3; perhaps TRBD1 as D (6 bases). The CDR3 extends over 14 amino acids. The ends were cut back, 0 bases at V and 8 bases at J, with 12 bases in the middle. Germline V gene sequence: CDR1 SGDLS, CDR2 YYNGEE. The CDR3 DNA reads TGTGCCAGCAGCGTAGAAGGCAGGGGTGACACCATATATTTT. Residues: CASSVEGRGDTIYF.

This chain uses TRBV28 with TRBJ1-4, with 7 bases lining up with TRBD1. The CDR3 length is 14 residues. Looked up from germline, CDR1 is MDHEN and CDR2 is SYDVKM. Trimming cost V 4 bases and J 8 bases; bases outside gene matches: 7. The CDR3 spells CASSSGTVNEKLFF. In DNA form, the CDR3 reads TGTGCCAGCAGTTCCGGGACAGTGAACGAAAAACTGTTTTTT.

V usage is TRBV5-5 and J usage is TRBJ1-2; D not certain. The CDR3 is 13 residues long. V was cut by 0 bases and J by 5 bases, with 8 bases left in between. Germline CDR1 SGHKS, CDR2 YYEKEE (reference sequence). CDR3 coding DNA: TGTGCCAGCAGCTTGGCACTCTCTTATGGCTACACCTTC. The encoded protein is CASSLALSYGYTF.

The chain recombines TRBV7-3 with TRBJ2-2, with 14 bases fitting TRBD2. Germline CDR1 SGHTA, CDR2 FQGTGA. The J segment lost 3 bases and the V segment lost 2 bases, leaving 2 bases of the junction unmatched. The length of the CDR3 is 17 residues. The CDR3 here is CASSLGGLAGDTGELFF. As DNA, the CDR3 is TGTGCCAGCAGCTTAGGGGGACTAGCGGGAGACACCGGGGAGCTGTTTTTT.

The J gene is TRBJ1-3, the V gene TRBV19; D not resolved. Trimming pared 5 bases from V and 0 bases from J, leaving 14 bases between. CDR3 length equals 16 residues. The germline CDR1 and CDR2 sequences are LNHDA and SQIVND (reference sequence). The CDR3 is CASSPGRRSSGNTIYF. The CDR3 region has the DNA TGTGCCAGTAGTCCGGGTCGTCGGAGCTCTGGAAACACCATATATTTT.

This clone was detected once. The same CDR3 can be traced to other DNA sequences in this sample. This sequence joins TRBV11-2 and TRBJ2-2, with D perhaps TRBD2 (5 bases). The CDR3 loop spans 14 amino acids. The germline V gene has CDR1 SGHAT and CDR2 FQNNGV. V was trimmed by 5 bases and J by 1 base, leaving 8 bases between them. Here the CDR3 reads CASSRRGNTGELFF. DNA for the CDR3: TGTGCCAGCAGCCGTCGGGGGAACACCGGGGAGCTGTTTTTT.

The chain joins TRBV24-1 to TRBJ1-2; possible D gene TRBD1, 6 bases. Germline lookup yields CDR1 KGHDR and CDR2 SFDVKD. The V gene lost 5 bases and the J gene lost 8 bases, with 17 bases spanning the gap. The CDR3 contains 14 residues. As DNA, the CDR3 is TGTGCCACCAGTGTGGGGGGGCGCGACGGCGGCTACACCTTC. Translation gives CATSVGGRDGGYTF.

This chain links TRBV7-9 with TRBJ2-5, with TRBD2 matching 7 bases. Germline lookup yields CDR1 SEHNR and CDR2 FQNEAQ (reference sequence). V trimming: 5 bases; J trimming: 4 bases; junction bases outside the gene matches: 10. There are 15 residues in the CDR3. The CDR3 sequence is CASSPAGRPGETQYF. CDR3 nucleotide sequence: TGTGCCAGCAGCCCCGCCGGGAGGCCGGGAGAGACCCAGTACTTC.

The chain combines TRBV5-5 with TRBJ2-7; a possible D gene is TRBD2 (7 bases). V was cut by 0 bases and J by 0 bases, with 16 bases left in between. This CDR3 has 17 amino acids. The germline V gene encodes CDR1 SGHKS and CDR2 YYEKEE (reference sequence). The CDR3 nucleotides are TGTGCCAGCAGCTTGGCCCCTCTAGCGGACAGCTCCTACGAGCAGTACTTC. Translation: CASSLAPLADSSYEQYF.

V is TRBV28 and J is TRBJ2-1; 9 bases match TRBD2. With V trimmed by 8 bases and J by 7 bases, 9 bases remained unmatched. The CDR3 loop spans 14 amino acids. Germline loops: CDR1 MDHEN, CDR2 SYDVKM. The CDR3 DNA reads as TGTGCCAGCTTTCCCGGGACTAGCATGAATGAGCAGTTCTTC. It encodes CASFPGTSMNEQFF.

V and J are TRBV10-3 and TRBJ2-7; D unresolved. The CDR3 loop spans 14 amino acids. Germline V gives CDR1 ENHRY, CDR2 SYGVKD. Trimming left V 5 bases short and J 2 bases short, with 13 bases between. In DNA, the CDR3 is TGTGCCATCAGTCGAGGAGAGGCCCCCTACGAGCAGTACTTC. It is translated as CAISRGEAPYEQYF.

The chain carries TRBV28 and TRBJ2-7; tentative D call: TRBD1 (5 bases). The germline V gene encodes CDR1 MDHEN and CDR2 SYDVKM. The CDR3 loop spans 16 amino acids. Trimming pared 5 bases from V and 6 bases from J, leaving 23 bases between. Here the CDR3 DNA reads TGTGCCAGCAGTGCGACAGCGAACCCTATCCCTCTCGAGCAGTACTTC. Translating it yields CASSATANPIPLEQYF. The full variable domain, in which reference TRBV28 and TRBJ2-7 provide the parts outside the CDR3, is DVKVTQSSRYLVKRTGEKVFLECVQDMDHENMFWYRQDPGLGLRLIYFSYDVKMKEKGDIPEGYSVSREKKERFSLILESASTNQTSMYLCASSATANPIPLEQYFGPGTRLTVT.

V is TRBV2 and J is TRBJ2-7; 10 bases agree with TRBD2. Germline CDR1 and CDR2: SNHLY and FYNNEI. CDR3 length equals 16 residues. V gave up 2 bases and J gave up 2 bases; unmatched junction bases: 6. The CDR3 DNA reads TGTGCCAGCAGTGAAATAACACTAGCGGGGACCTACGAGCAGTACTTC. Translated, it gives CASSEITLAGTYEQYF.

This chain joins TRBV11-1 and TRBJ2-5; a possible D gene is TRBD2 (5 bases). CDR1 is SGHAT, CDR2 FQDESV, per germline (reference sequence). The CDR3 totals 14 residues. The ends were cut back, 4 bases at V and 2 bases at J, with 11 bases in the middle. CDR3 in DNA: TGTGCCAGCAGCTCCCGGGATTTACAAGAGACCCAGTACTTC. It codes for CASSSRDLQETQYF.

The chain couples TRBV2 to TRBJ2-1; the D is unclear. V was shortened by 2 bases and J by 5 bases, with 7 bases between the two germline ends. The CDR3 loop spans 13 amino acids. Germline lookup yields CDR1 SNHLY and CDR2 FYNNEI. CDR3 in amino acids: CASSEIVDNEQFF. The CDR3 DNA sequence: TGTGCCAGCAGTGAAATAGTAGACAATGAGCAGTTCTTC.

This chain connects TRBV9 to TRBJ2-1, with 12 bases lining up with TRBD2. Trimming cost V 4 bases and J 7 bases; bases outside gene matches: 12. The CDR3 extends over 17 amino acids. Germline V gene data show CDR1 as SGDLS and CDR2 as YYNGEE. CDR3 in DNA: TGTGCCAGCAGCCCCCCGCAGGCTAGCGGGAGGGCTAATGAGCAGTTCTTC. Encoded protein: CASSPPQASGRANEQFF.

This rearrangement joins TRBV5-8 to TRBJ2-5, with a possible D match to TRBD2 (7 bases). Trimming cost V 3 bases and J 4 bases, with 16 bases left between them. This CDR3 comprises 15 residues. Looked up from germline, CDR1 is SGHTS and CDR2 is YDEGEE. The CDR3 sequence is CASSYPGAGVETQYF. DNA of the CDR3: TGTGCCAGCAGCTACCCGGGGGCGGGAGTAGAGACCCAGTACTTC.

The chain carries TRBV18 and TRBJ2-3; possible D gene TRBD2, 6 bases. Trimming shortened V by 0 bases and J by 3 bases, and 7 bases separated the two germline ends. The CDR3 consists of 14 residues. Germline CDR1 KGHSH, CDR2 LQKENI. The CDR3 nucleotides are TGTGCCAGCTCACCACCGGAGGGAACAGATACGCAGTATTTT. Its protein product is CASSPPEGTDTQYF.

The chain is built from TRBV5-1 and TRBJ2-1; maybe TRBD2 (5 bases). V was trimmed by 0 bases and J by 9 bases, leaving 7 bases between them. Germline V gives CDR1 SGHRS, CDR2 YFSETQ. The CDR3 covers 12 residues. CDR3 sequence (DNA): TGCGCCAGCAGCTTGGAGGGAGTTGAGCAGTTCTTC. The encoded protein is CASSLEGVEQFF.